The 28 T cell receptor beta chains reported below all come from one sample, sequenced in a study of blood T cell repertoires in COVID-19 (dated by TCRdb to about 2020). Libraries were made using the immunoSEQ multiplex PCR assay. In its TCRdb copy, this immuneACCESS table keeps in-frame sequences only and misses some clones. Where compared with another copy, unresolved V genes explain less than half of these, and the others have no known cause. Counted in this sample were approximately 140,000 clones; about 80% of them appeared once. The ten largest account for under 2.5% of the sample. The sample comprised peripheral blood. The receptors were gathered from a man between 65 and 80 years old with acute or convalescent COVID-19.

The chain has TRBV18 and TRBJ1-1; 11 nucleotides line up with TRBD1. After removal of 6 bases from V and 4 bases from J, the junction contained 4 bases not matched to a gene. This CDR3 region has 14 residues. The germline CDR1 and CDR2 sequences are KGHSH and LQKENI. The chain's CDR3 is CASSAGTGGTEAFF. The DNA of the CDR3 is TGTGCCAGCTCGGCCGGGACAGGGGGCACTGAAGCTTTCTTT.

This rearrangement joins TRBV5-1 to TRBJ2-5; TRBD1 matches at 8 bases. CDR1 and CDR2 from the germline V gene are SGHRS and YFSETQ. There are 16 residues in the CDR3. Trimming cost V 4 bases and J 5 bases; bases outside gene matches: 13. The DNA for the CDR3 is TGCGCCAGCAGCGCACGCCGTACAGGGGGTCGGGAGACCCAGTACTTC. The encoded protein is CASSARRTGGRETQYF.

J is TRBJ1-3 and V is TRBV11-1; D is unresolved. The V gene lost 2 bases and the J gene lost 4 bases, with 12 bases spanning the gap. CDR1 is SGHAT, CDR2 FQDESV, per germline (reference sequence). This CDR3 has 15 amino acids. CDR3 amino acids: CASSLKRTGGNTIYF. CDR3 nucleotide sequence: TGTGCCAGCAGCTTAAAAAGGACGGGAGGAAACACCATATATTTT.

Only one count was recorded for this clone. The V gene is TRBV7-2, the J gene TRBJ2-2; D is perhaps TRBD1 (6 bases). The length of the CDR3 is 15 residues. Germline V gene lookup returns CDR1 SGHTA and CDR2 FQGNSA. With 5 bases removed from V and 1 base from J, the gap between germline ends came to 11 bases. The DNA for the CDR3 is TGTGCCAGCAGCACACGGACAGTGAACACCGGGGAGCTGTTTTTT. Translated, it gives CASSTRTVNTGELFF.

Written as DNA, the CDR3 is TGTGCCAGCGGGCCTAGGAGGGATACGCAGTATTTT. Protein product: CASGPRRDTQYF. The chain employs TRBV2 and TRBJ2-3, with D possibly TRBD2 on 5 matching bases. The V end lost 8 bases, the J end lost 6 bases, and 12 bases lay between the germline ends. Germline-derived CDR1 and CDR2 are SNHLY and FYNNEI. CDR3 size: 12 residues.

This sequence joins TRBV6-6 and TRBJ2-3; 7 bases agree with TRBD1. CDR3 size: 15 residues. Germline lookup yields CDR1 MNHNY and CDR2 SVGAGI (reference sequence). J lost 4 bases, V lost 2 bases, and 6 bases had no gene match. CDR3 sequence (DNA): TGTGCCAGCAGTTACCCCCCAGGACAGGCAGATACGCAGTATTTT. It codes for CASSYPPGQADTQYF.

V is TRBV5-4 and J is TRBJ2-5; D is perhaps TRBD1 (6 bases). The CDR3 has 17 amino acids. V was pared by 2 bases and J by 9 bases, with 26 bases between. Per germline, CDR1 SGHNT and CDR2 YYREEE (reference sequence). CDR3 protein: CASSFPGGQGLSAAQYF. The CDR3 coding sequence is TGTGCCAGCAGCTTCCCCGGTGGGCAGGGGCTCAGCGCGGCCCAGTACTTC.

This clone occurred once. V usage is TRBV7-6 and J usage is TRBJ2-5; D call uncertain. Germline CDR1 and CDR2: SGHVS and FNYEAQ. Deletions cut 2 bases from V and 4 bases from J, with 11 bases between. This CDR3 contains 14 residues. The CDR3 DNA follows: TGTGCCAGCAGCTTACTTAGCATCGGAGAGACCCAGTACTTC. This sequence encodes CASSLLSIGETQYF.

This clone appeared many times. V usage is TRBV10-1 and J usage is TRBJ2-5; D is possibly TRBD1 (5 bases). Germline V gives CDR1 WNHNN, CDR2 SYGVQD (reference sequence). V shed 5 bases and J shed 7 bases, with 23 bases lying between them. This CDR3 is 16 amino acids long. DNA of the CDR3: TGCGCCAGCAGTTCAGGGTTCCCCCAGTTGCCAGGGACCCAGTACTTC. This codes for CASSSGFPQLPGTQYF.

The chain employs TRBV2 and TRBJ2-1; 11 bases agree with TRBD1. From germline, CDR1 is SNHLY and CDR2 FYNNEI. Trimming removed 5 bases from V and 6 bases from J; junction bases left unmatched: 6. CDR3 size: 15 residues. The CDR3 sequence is CASSTDRGLSNEQFF. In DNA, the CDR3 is TGTGCCAGCAGTACGGACAGGGGGCTGTCCAATGAGCAGTTCTTC.

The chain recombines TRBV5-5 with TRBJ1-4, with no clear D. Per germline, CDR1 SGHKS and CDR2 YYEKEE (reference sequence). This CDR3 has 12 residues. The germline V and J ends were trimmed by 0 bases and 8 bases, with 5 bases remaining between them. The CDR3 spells CASSLAGEKLFF. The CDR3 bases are TGTGCCAGCAGCTTGGCGGGAGAAAAACTGTTTTTT. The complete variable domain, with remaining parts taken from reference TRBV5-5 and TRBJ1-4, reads DAGVTQSPTHLIKTRGQQVTLRCSPISGHKSVSWYQQVLGQGPQFIFQYYEKEERGRGNFPDRFSARQFPNYSSELNVNALLLGDSALYLCASSLAGEKLFFGSGTQLSVL.

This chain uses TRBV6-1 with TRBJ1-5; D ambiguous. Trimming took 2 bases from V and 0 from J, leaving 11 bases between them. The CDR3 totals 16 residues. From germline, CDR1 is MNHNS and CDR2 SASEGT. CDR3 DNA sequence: TGTGCCAGCAGTGAATTCGTCGGGAATAGCAATCAGCCCCAGCATTTT. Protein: CASSEFVGNSNQPQHF.

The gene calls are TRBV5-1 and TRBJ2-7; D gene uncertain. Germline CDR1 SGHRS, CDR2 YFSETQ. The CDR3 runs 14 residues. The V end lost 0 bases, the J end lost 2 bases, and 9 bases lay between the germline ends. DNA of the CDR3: TGCGCCAGCAGCTTGGACGGTTCTACCTACGAGCAGTACTTC. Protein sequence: CASSLDGSTYEQYF.

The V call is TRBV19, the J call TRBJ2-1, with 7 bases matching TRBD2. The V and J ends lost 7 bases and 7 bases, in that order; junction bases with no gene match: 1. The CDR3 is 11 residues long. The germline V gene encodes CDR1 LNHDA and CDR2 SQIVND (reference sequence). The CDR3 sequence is CASKGGNEQFF. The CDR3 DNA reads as TGTGCCAGTAAGGGAGGGAATGAGCAGTTCTTC.

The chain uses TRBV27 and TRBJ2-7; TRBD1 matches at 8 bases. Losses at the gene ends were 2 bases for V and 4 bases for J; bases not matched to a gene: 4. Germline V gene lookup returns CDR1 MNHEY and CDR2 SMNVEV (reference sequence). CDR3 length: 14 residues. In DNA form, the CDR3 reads TGTGCCAGCAGTTTAAGCAGGGGGCAATACGAGCAGTACTTC. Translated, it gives CASSLSRGQYEQYF.

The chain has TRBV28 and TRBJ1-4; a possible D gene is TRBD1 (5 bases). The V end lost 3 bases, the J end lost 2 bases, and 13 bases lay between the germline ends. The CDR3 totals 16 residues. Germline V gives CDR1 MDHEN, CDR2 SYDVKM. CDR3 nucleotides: TGTGCCAGCAGTTTTGCGGGGGGTGCCACTAATGAAAAACTGTTTTTT. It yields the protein CASSFAGGATNEKLFF.

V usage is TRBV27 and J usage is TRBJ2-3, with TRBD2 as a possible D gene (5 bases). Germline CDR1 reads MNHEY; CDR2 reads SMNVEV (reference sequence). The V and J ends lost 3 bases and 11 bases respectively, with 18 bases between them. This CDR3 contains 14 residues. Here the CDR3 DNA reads TGTGCCAGCAGTTTCCTCCCCGCCTCTCGGGGGCAGTATTTT. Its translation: CASSFLPASRGQYF.

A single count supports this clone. The CDR3 nucleotides are TGTGCCAGCTCACCCTTTGACAGTGAAGCTTTCTTT. Amino acid sequence: CASSPFDSEAFF. J is TRBJ1-1 and V is TRBV18; D is possibly TRBD1 (5 bases). Germline V lookup: CDR1 KGHSH, CDR2 LQKENI. There are 12 residues in the CDR3. The germline V and J ends were trimmed by 3 bases and 7 bases, with 9 bases remaining between them.

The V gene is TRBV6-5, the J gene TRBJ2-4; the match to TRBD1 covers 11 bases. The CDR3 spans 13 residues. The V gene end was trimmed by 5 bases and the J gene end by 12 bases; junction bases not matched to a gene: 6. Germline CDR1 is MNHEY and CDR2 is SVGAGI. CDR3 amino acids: CASSRTGGRDQYF. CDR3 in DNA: TGTGCCAGCAGTCGGACAGGGGGCCGTGATCAGTACTTC.

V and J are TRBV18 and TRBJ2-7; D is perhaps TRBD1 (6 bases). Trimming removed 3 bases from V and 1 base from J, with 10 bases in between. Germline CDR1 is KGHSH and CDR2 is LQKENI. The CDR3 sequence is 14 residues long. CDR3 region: CASSPGTQSYEQYF. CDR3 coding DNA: TGTGCCAGCTCACCTGGGACACAATCCTACGAGCAGTACTTC.

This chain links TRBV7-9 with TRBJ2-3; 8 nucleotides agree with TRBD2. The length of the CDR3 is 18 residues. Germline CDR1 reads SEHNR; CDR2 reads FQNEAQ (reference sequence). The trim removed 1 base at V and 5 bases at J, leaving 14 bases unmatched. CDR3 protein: CASSLVRAAGGGKDTQYF. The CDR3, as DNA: TGTGCCAGCAGCTTAGTCCGTGCGGCGGGAGGAGGGAAAGATACGCAGTATTTT. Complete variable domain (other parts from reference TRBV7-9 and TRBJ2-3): DTGVSQNPRHKITKRGQNVTFRCDPISEHNRLYWYRQTLGQGPEFLTYFQNEAQLEKSRLLSDRFSAERPKGSFSTLEIQRTEQGDSAMYLCASSLVRAAGGGKDTQYFGPGTRLTVL.

In nucleotides, the CDR3 is TGTGCCGGAGACCCCTACTCGGGGAACACTGAAGCTTTCTTT. Its protein is CAGDPYSGNTEAFF. J is TRBJ1-1 and V is TRBV30, with D uncertain. Trimming removed 8 bases at V and 1 base at J, with 17 bases between. The CDR3 runs to 14 residues. Germline values: CDR1 GTSNPN, CDR2 SVGIG (reference sequence).

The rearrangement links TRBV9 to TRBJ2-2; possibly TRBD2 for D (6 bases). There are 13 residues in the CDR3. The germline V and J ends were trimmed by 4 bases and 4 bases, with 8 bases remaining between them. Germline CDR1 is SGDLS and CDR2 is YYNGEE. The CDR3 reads CASSRDSTGELFF. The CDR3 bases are TGTGCCAGCAGCCGGGACTCCACCGGGGAGCTGTTTTTT. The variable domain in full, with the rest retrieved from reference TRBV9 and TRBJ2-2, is DSGVTQTPKHLITATGQRVTLRCSPRSGDLSVYWYQQSLDQGLQFLIQYYNGEERAKGNILERFSAQQFPDLHSELNLSSLELGDSALYFCASSRDSTGELFFGEGSRLTVL.

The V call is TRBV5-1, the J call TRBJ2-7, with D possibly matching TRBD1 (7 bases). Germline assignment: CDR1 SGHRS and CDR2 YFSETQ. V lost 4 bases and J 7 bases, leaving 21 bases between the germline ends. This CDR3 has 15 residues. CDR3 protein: CASSTGGASGGEQYF. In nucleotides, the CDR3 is TGCGCCAGCAGCACCGGAGGGGCTTCAGGGGGAGAGCAGTACTTC.

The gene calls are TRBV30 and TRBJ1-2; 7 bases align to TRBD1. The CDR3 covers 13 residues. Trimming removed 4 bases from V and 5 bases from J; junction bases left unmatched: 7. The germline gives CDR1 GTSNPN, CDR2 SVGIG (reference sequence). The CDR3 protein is CAWNLGTAYGYTF. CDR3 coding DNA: TGTGCCTGGAATCTCGGGACAGCATATGGCTACACCTTC.

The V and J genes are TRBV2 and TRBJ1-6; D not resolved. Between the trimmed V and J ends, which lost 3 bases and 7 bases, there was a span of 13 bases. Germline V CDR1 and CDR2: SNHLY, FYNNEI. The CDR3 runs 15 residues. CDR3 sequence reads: CASSEEGLVNSPLHF. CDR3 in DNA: TGTGCCAGCAGTGAGGAGGGTTTGGTCAATTCACCCCTCCACTTT.

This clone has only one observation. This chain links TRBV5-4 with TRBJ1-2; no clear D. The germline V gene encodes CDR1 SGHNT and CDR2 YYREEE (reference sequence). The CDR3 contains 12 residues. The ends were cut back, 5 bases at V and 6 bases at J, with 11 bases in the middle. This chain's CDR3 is CASRSPRDGYTF. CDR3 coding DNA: TGTGCCAGCAGAAGTCCGCGGGATGGCTACACCTTC.

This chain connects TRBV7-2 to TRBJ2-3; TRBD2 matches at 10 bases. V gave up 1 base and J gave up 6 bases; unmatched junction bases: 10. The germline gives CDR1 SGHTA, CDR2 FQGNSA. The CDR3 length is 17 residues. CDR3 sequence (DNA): TGTGCCAGCAGCTTAGGTGCTAGCGGGGGCCACGGGGATACGCAGTATTTT. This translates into CASSLGASGGHGDTQYF.